Sequencing of this TCR beta chain was carried out in a study of post-analysis software for immune sequencing data. Overall study context: Recorded disease courses covered relapsing-remitting, secondary progressive and progressive-relapsing multiple sclerosis. Some patients had no subtype annotation.

As concerns this clonotype: The antigen is not known.

Unique-molecular-identifier-tagged TCR beta cDNA libraries were used. T cells numbering roughly 0.9 to 11 million gave rise to roughly 0.5 million cDNA molecules. MiXCR, run by TCRdb on the PCR reads, gives a single entry per CDR3 protein. The sample has 700,000 to 800,000 distinct CDR3 sequences; just under 30% are singletons. Study-level results: Samples sharing a preparation batch grouped tightly together when assessed by F measure. A significant reduction in normalized Chao1 diversity was observed in multiple sclerosis patients versus controls. Compared with controls, patients had more of about 5 TRBV segments, including TRBV5-6, TRBV5-1 and TRBV20-1.

CDR3 length: 16 residues. Trimming cost V 3 bases and J 0 bases, with 12 bases left between them. Per germline, CDR1 LGHNA and CDR2 YNFKEQ. The chain combines TRBV4-2 with TRBJ2-4; perhaps TRBD2 as D (6 bases). Sample: blood. The receptor was derived from a girl aged 10 to 17 with multiple sclerosis. CDR3 residues: CASSHLAELAKNIQYF. For the CDR3, the DNA is TGTGCCAGCAGCCACTTAGCGGAGCTAGCCAAAAACATTCAGTACTTC.